One sample yielded the 16 T cell receptor beta chains listed below, sequenced in a study of T cell responses to AZD1222 COVID-19 vaccine. TCRdb's copy holds only in-frame clones and misses some; the assay was immunoSEQ multiplex PCR. Of some 200,000 clones listed, about 89% are singletons. The sequencing here drew on peripheral blood, taken 28 days after the second AZD1222 dose. These receptors all stem from an adult who received the AZD1222 COVID-19 vaccine.

The genes are TRBV2 and TRBJ2-4; no reliable D call. Germline V lookup: CDR1 SNHLY, CDR2 FYNNEI. Between the trimmed V and J ends, which lost 3 bases and 1 base, there was a span of 10 bases. This CDR3 spans 15 amino acids. DNA of the CDR3: TGTGCCAGCAGTGACGGGCAGAGTGCCAAAAACATTCAGTACTTC. Its protein is CASSDGQSAKNIQYF.

This chain uses TRBV27 with TRBJ1-2, with D perhaps matching TRBD1 (6 bases). The V gene lost 5 bases and the J gene lost 2 bases, with 12 bases spanning the gap. Germline V gene sequence: CDR1 MNHEY, CDR2 SMNVEV (reference sequence). This CDR3 has 14 residues. The CDR3 bases are TGTGCCAGCAGTAGAACGACAGGAAACTATGGCTACACCTTC. Translating gives CASSRTTGNYGYTF.

The chain has TRBV6-6 and TRBJ2-7, with D possibly being TRBD2 (5 bases). CDR1 is MNHNY, CDR2 SVGAGI, per germline (reference sequence). CDR3 size: 15 residues. Between the trimmed V and J ends, which lost 0 bases and 0 bases, there was a span of 9 bases. CDR3 bases: TGTGCCAGCAGTTACTCGCCGGGGAGCTCCTACGAGCAGTACTTC. Amino acid sequence: CASSYSPGSSYEQYF.

Written as DNA, the CDR3 is TGTGCCAGCAGCCTCACCTGGTTGGCCTATGGCTACACCTTC. Translated, it gives CASSLTWLAYGYTF. The rearrangement joins TRBV5-5 to TRBJ1-2; D is undetermined. Germline-derived CDR1 and CDR2 are SGHKS and YYEKEE (reference sequence). The CDR3 has 14 residues. V was shortened by 4 bases and J by 4 bases, with 14 bases between the two germline ends.

Only a few counts were recorded for this clone. This chain connects TRBV7-2 to TRBJ2-5; 7 bases line up with TRBD2. J gave up 1 base and V 5 bases, and 4 bases lay outside the gene matches. This CDR3 is 14 amino acids long. Germline V gives CDR1 SGHTA, CDR2 FQGNSA. CDR3 in DNA: TGTGCCAGCAGCCGCGGACTAGTCCAAGAGACCCAGTACTTC. Translated, it gives CASSRGLVQETQYF.

The chain is built from TRBV28 and TRBJ1-2; the D gene is possibly TRBD1 (5 bases). This CDR3 region has 13 residues. V was cut by 3 bases and J by 7 bases, with 12 bases left in between. Germline V CDR1 and CDR2: MDHEN, SYDVKM. CDR3 amino acids: CASSLKGPGGYTF. CDR3 nucleotides: TGTGCCAGCAGTTTGAAGGGGCCGGGTGGCTACACCTTC.

The chain couples TRBV5-6 to TRBJ1-4; 11 bases match TRBD1. After removal of 4 bases from V and 8 bases from J, the junction contained 10 bases not matched to a gene. The CDR3 is 16 residues long. From germline, CDR1 is SGHDT and CDR2 YYEEEE. The CDR3: CASSRDRGVFEEKLFF. CDR3 nucleotides: TGTGCCAGCAGCCGGGACAGGGGGGTATTTGAGGAAAAACTGTTTTTT.

This chain's CDR3 is CASRGGKGLAGGIYEQYF. Written as DNA, the CDR3 is TGTGCCAGCAGGGGGGGAAAGGGACTAGCGGGAGGGATCTACGAGCAGTACTTC. V usage is TRBV9 and J usage is TRBJ2-7; 16 bases are shared with TRBD2. Germline-derived CDR1 and CDR2 are SGDLS and YYNGEE. The ends lost 5 bases at V and 3 bases at J; junction bases unmatched: 11. The CDR3 totals 18 residues. Looking up the rest from reference TRBV9 and TRBJ2-7 gives the full variable domain: DSGVTQTPKHLITATGQRVTLRCSPRSGDLSVYWYQQSLDQGLQFLIQYYNGEERAKGNILERFSAQQFPDLHSELNLSSLELGDSALYFCASRGGKGLAGGIYEQYFGPGTRLTVT.

In DNA, the CDR3 is TGTGCCAGCAGCTCCCGGGACGGCAGAAACACCATATATTTT. Protein product: CASSSRDGRNTIYF. V and J are TRBV9 and TRBJ1-3; D might be TRBD1 (5 bases). V dropped 4 bases and J dropped 5 bases, with 13 bases sitting between them. The CDR3 is 14 residues long. Germline assignment: CDR1 SGDLS and CDR2 YYNGEE.

In its sample, this clone was seen a few times. The rearrangement links TRBV12-3 or TRBV12-4 to TRBJ1-2; unclear D gene. Trimming shortened V by 3 bases and J by 7 bases, and 12 bases separated the two germline ends. The CDR3 runs 13 residues. This chain's CDR3 is CASSFGGNAGYTF. CDR3 sequence (DNA): TGTGCCAGCAGTTTTGGAGGGAACGCTGGCTACACCTTC.

This clone was recorded a few times. The chain couples TRBV13 to TRBJ1-2; maybe TRBD1 (5 bases). V dropped 3 bases and J dropped 3 bases, with 11 bases sitting between them. The germline V gene has CDR1 PRHDT and CDR2 FYEKMQ (reference sequence). The CDR3 has 14 residues. CDR3 DNA sequence: TGTGCCAGCAGCTTCGGGACGGGGGACTATGGCTACACCTTC. This encodes CASSFGTGDYGYTF.

This chain links TRBV4-3 with TRBJ2-1; D is possibly TRBD2 (5 bases). The CDR3 has 16 residues. Germline-derived CDR1 and CDR2 are LGHNA and YSLEER. Trimming cost V 0 bases and J 0 bases, with 9 bases left between them. As DNA, the CDR3 is TGCGCCAGCAGCCAAGATAGGGAGAGCTCCTACAATGAGCAGTTCTTC. This gives the protein CASSQDRESSYNEQFF.

The rearrangement links TRBV20-1 to TRBJ2-3; D uncertain. Germline-derived CDR1 and CDR2 are DFQATT and SNEGSKA (reference sequence). V was shortened by 3 bases and J by 0 bases, with 13 bases between the two germline ends. There are 15 residues in the CDR3. The CDR3 coding sequence is TGCAGTGCTAGTGTCCTCGGTCCTAGCACAGATACGCAGTATTTT. It yields the protein CSASVLGPSTDTQYF.

This clone turned up a few times. This rearrangement joins TRBV6-2 or TRBV6-3 to TRBJ2-1, with TRBD1 matching over 9 bases. CDR1 is MNHEY, CDR2 SVGEGT, per germline. The ends lost 6 bases at V and 9 bases at J; junction bases unmatched: 15. The CDR3 sequence is 16 residues long. CDR3 nucleotide sequence: TGTGCCAGCAGCCCCGGTCCCCACAGGGGGCGGATTGAGCAGTTCTTC. Amino acid sequence: CASSPGPHRGRIEQFF.

The chain couples TRBV12-5 to TRBJ1-1; 9 nucleotides align to TRBD1. The CDR3 covers 12 residues. The junction had 6 bases not matched to a gene; V was cut back by 6 bases and J by 10 bases. Germline CDR1 is LGHNT and CDR2 is FRNRAP. The CDR3 coding sequence is TGTGCTAGTGGCCCAACAGGGGGCCGAGCTTTCTTT. Translating it yields CASGPTGGRAFF.

The chain links TRBV6-5 to TRBJ1-2, with 11 nucleotides matching TRBD1. The J segment lost 4 bases and the V segment lost 7 bases, leaving 8 bases of the junction unmatched. Germline V CDR1 and CDR2: MNHEY, SVGAGI. The CDR3 covers 15 residues. The CDR3 nucleotides read TGTGCCAGCACCCCGGGACAGGGGGGATCCTATGGCTACACCTTC. Its translation is CASTPGQGGSYGYTF.